What follows is one T cell receptor beta chain and its context. Its cognate antigen is unknown. V lost 6 bases and J lost 1; bases outside the gene matches: 7. The CDR3 runs to 15 residues. Per germline, CDR1 SEHNR and CDR2 FQNEAQ (reference sequence). The data derive from a study of shared clonotypes between healthy human individuals. Repertoires were generated with immunoSEQ multiplex PCR, while TCRdb's copy carries only in-frame clones and drops some. Of 2.5 million or so clones listed, roughly 92% are singletons. The study, taken as a whole, reports: In this cohort, only blood was sampled, and tissue repertoires likely differ. Rarefaction revealed incomplete sorted-subset sequencing despite large depth. Donors were few, which limited the genetic and exposure-history diversity represented. The study found roughly 5% of naive CD4 clonotypes shared across four donors.

The receptor's source is a man aged 18 to 30 in good health. Sample: naive CD4+ T cells sorted from blood. Indicated subset: CD45RA+ positively selected. The chain is built from TRBV7-9 and TRBJ2-3; 7 bases are shared with TRBD1. Here the CDR3 DNA reads TGTGCCAGCAGTATTAACAGGGGCGGCACAGATACGCAGTATTTT. It translates to CASSINRGGTDTQYF.